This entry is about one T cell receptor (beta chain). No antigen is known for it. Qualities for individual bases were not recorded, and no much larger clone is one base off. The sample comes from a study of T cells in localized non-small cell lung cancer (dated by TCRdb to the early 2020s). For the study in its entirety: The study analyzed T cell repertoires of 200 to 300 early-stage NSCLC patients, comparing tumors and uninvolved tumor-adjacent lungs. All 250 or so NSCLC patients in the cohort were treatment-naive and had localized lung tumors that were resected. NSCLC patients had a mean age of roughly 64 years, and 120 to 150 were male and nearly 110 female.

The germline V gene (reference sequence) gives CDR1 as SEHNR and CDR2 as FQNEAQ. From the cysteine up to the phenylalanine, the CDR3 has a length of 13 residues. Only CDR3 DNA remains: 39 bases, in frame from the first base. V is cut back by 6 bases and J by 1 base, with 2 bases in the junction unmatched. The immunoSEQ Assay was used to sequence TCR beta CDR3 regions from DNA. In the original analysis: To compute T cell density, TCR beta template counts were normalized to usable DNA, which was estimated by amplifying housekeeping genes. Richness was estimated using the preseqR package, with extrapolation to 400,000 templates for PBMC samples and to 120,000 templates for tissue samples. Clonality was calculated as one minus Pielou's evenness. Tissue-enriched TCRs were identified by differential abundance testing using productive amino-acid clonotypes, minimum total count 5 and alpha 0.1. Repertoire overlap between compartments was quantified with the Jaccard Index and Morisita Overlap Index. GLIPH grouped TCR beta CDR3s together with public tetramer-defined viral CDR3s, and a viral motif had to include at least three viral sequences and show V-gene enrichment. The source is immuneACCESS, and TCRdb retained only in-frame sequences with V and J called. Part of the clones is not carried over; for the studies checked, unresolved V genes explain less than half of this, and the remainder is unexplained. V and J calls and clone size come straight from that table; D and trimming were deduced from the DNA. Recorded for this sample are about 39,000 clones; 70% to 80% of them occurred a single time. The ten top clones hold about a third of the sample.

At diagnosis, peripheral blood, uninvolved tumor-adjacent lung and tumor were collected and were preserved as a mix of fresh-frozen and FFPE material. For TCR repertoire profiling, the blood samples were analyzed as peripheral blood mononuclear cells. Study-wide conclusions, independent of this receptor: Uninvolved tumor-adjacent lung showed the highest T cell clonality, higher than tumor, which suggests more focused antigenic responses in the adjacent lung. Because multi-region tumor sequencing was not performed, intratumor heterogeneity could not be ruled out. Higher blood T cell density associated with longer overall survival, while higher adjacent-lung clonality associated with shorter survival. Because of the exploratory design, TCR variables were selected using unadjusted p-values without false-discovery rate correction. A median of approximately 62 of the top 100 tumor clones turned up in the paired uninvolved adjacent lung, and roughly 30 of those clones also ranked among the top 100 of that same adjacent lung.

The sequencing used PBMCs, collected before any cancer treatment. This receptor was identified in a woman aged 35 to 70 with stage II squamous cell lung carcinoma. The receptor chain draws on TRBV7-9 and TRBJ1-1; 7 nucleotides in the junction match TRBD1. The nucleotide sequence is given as TGTGCCAGCAGGACAGGGCCGAACACTGAAGCTTTCTTT. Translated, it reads CASRTGPNTEAFF.